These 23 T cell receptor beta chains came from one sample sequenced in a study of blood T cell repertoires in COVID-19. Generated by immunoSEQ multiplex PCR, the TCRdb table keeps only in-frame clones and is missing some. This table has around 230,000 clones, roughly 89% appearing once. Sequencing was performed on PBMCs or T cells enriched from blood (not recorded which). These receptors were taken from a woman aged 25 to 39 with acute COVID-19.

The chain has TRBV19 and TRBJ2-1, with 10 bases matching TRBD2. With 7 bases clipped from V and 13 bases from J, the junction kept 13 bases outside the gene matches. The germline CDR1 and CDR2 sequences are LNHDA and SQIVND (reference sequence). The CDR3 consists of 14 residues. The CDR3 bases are TGTGCCAGTATGGGCGGGCTAGCGGGGGTAGAACAGTTCTTC. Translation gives CASMGGLAGVEQFF.

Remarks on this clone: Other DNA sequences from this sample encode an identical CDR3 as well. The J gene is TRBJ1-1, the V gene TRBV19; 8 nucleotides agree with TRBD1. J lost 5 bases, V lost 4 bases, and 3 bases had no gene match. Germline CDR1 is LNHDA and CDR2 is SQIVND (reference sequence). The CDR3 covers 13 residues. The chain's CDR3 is CASSTGGWTEAFF. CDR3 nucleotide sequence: TGTGCCAGTAGTACAGGGGGCTGGACTGAAGCTTTCTTT.

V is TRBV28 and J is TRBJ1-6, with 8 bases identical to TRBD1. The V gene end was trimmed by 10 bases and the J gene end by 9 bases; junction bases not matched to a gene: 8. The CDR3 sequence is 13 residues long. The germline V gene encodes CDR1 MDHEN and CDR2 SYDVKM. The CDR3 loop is CATVTGVVSPLHF. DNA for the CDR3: TGTGCCACAGTGACAGGGGTCGTTTCACCCCTCCACTTT.

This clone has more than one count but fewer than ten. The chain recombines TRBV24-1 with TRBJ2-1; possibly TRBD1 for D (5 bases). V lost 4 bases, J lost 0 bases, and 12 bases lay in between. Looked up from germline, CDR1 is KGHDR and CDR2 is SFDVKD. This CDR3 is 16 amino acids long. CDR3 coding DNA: TGTGCCACCAGTGACTCCACAGGTTCCTCCTACAATGAGCAGTTCTTC. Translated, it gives CATSDSTGSSYNEQFF.

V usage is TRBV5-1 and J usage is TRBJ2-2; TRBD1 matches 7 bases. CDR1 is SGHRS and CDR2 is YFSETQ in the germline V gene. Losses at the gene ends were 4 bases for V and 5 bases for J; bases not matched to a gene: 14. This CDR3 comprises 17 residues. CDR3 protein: CASSPQRQQGITGELFF. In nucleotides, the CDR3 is TGCGCCAGCAGCCCCCAACGTCAACAGGGGATAACCGGGGAGCTGTTTTTT.

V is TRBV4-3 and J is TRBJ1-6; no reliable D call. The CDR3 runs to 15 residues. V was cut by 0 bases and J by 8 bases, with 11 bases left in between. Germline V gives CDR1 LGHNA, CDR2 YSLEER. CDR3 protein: CASSQEGIRDSPLHF. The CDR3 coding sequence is TGCGCCAGCAGCCAAGAAGGTATCCGGGATTCACCCCTCCACTTT.

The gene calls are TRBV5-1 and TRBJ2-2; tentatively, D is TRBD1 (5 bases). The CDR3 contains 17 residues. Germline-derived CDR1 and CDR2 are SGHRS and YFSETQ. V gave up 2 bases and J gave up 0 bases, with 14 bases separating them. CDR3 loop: CASSLRVGVPNTGELFF. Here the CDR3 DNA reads TGCGCCAGCAGCTTACGGGTAGGGGTTCCGAACACCGGGGAGCTGTTTTTT.

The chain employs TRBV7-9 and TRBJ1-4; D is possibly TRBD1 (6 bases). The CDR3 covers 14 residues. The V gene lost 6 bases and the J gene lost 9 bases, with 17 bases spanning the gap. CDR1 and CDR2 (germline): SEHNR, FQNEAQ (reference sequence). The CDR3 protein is CASSPGDWVKKLFF. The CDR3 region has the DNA TGTGCCAGCAGTCCAGGGGATTGGGTTAAAAAACTGTTTTTT.

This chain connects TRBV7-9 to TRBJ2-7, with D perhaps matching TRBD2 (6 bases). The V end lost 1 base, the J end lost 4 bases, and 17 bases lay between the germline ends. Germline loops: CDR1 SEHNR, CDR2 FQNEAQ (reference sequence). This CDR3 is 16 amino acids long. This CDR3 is CASSLGRGGHLYEQYF. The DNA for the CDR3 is TGTGCCAGCAGCTTAGGGCGGGGAGGCCACCTATACGAGCAGTACTTC. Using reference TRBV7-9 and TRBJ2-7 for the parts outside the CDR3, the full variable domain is DTGVSQNPRHKITKRGQNVTFRCDPISEHNRLYWYRQTLGQGPEFLTYFQNEAQLEKSRLLSDRFSAERPKGSFSTLEIQRTEQGDSAMYLCASSLGRGGHLYEQYFGPGTRLTVT.

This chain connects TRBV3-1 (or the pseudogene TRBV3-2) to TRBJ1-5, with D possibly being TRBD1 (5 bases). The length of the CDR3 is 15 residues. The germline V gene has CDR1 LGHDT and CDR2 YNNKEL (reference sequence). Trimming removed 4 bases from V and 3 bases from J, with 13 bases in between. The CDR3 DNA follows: TGTGCCAGCAGCCTAAAACAGGACCCCAATCAGCCCCAGCATTTT. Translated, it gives CASSLKQDPNQPQHF.

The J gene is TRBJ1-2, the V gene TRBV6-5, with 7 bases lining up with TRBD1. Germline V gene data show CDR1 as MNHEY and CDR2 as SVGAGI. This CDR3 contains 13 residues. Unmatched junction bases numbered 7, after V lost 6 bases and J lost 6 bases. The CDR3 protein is CASRDREWDGYTF. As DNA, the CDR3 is TGTGCCAGCAGAGACAGGGAGTGGGATGGCTACACCTTC.

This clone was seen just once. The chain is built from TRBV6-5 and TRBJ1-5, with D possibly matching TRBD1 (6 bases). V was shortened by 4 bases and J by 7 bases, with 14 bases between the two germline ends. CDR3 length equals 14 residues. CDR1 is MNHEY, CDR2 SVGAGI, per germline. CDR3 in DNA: TGTGCCAGCAGTTCCGACAGGATTACACAGCCCCAGCATTTT. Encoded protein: CASSSDRITQPQHF.

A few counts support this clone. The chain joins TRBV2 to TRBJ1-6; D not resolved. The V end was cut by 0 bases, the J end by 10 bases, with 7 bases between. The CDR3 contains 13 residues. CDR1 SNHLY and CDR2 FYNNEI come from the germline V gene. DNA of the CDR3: TGTGCCAGCAGTGAAGCGGCGGGGTCACCCCTCCACTTT. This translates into CASSEAAGSPLHF.

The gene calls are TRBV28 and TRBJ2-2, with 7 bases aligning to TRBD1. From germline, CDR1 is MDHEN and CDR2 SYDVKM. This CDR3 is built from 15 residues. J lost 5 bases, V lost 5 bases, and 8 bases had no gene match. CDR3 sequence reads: CASSLRQGRTGELFF. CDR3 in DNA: TGTGCCAGCAGTCTAAGACAGGGTAGGACCGGGGAGCTGTTTTTT.

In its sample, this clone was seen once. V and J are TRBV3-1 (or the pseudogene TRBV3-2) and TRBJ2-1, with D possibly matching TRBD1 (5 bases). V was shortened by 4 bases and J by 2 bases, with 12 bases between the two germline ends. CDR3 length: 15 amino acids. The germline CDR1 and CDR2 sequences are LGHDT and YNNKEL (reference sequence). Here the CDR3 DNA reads TGTGCCAGCAGCCCCTGGACACAAACCTACAATGAGCAGTTCTTC. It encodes CASSPWTQTYNEQFF.

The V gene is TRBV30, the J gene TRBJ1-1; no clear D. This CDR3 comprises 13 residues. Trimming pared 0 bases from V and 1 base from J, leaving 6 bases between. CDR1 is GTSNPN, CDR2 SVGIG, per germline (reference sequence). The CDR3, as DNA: TGTGCCTGGAGTGTTCGACAGAACACTGAAGCTTTCTTT. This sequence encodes CAWSVRQNTEAFF.

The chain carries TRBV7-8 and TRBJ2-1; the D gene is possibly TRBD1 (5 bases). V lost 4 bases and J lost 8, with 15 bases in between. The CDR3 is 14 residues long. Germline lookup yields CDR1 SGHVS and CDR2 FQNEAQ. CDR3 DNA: TGTGCCAGCAGCTCTACAGGCTACCCATATGAGCAGTTCTTC. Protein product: CASSSTGYPYEQFF.

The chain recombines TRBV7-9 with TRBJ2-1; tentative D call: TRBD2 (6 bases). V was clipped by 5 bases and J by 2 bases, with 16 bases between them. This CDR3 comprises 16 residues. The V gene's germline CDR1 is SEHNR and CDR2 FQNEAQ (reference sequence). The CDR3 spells CASSAPSWGAYNEQFF. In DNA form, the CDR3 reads TGTGCCAGCAGCGCCCCCAGCTGGGGGGCCTACAATGAGCAGTTCTTC.

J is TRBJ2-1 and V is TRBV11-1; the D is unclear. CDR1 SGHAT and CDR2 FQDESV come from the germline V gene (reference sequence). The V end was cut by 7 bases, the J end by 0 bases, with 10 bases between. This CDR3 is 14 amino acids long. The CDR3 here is CASTPSSSYNEQFF. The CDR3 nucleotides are TGTGCCAGCACCCCCTCTAGCTCCTACAATGAGCAGTTCTTC. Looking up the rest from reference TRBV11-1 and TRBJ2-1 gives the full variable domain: EAEVAQSPRYKITEKSQAVAFWCDPISGHATLYWYRQILGQGPELLVQFQDESVVDDSQLPKDRFSAERLKGVDSTLKIQPAELGDSAMYLCASTPSSSYNEQFFGPGTRLTVL.

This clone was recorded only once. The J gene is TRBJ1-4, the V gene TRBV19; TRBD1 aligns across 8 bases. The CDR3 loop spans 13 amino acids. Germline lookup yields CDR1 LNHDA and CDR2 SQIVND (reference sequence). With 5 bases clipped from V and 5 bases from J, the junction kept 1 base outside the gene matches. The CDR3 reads CASSDRGNEKLFF. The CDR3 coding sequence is TGTGCCAGTAGTGACAGGGGAAATGAAAAACTGTTTTTT. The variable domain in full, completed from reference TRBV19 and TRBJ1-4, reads DGGITQSPKYLFRKEGQNVTLSCEQNLNHDAMYWYRQDPGQGLRLIYYSQIVNDFQKGDIAEGYSVSREKKESFPLTVTSAQKNPTAFYLCASSDRGNEKLFFGSGTQLSVL.

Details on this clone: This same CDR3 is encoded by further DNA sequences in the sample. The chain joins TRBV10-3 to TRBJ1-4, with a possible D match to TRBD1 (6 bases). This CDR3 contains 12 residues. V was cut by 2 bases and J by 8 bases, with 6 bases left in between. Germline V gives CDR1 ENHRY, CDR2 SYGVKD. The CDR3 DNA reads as TGTGCCATCAGTGAGAGGGGGGAAAAACTGTTTTTT. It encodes CAISERGEKLFF.

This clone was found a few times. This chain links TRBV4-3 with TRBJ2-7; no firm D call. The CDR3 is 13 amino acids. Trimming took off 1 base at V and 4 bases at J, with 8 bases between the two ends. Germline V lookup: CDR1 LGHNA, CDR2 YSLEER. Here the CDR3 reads CASSQGLQYEQYF. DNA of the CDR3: TGCGCCAGCAGCCAAGGTTTACAGTACGAGCAGTACTTC.

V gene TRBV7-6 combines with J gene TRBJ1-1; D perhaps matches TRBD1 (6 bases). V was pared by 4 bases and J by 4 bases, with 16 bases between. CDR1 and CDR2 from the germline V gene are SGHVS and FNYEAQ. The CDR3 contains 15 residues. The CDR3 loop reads CASSSAGGPGTEAFF. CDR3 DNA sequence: TGTGCCAGCAGCTCGGCGGGGGGGCCAGGCACTGAAGCTTTCTTT.